Ten or more counts support the clone carrying this T cell receptor (beta chain). The target antigen is unknown. Germline-derived CDR1 and CDR2 are SGHTA and FQGNSA. V gave up 2 bases and J gave up 0 bases, with 8 bases separating them. This CDR3 is built from 15 residues. These data are taken from a study of CD8+CD57+ T cells in acquired aplastic anemia. Looking at the study overall: Quantities of DNA derived from sorted CD4+ and CD8+ cells averaged roughly 3 ug. Whole-study results and caveats: The same twenty-nine CD8+ CDR3 sequences occurred in patients and in controls.

TCR beta VDJ and CDR3 profiling used genomic DNA as template. From the reads, TCRdb called clonotypes with MiXCR, one entry per CDR3 protein. The top ten hold under 4.5% of the sample, which has 400,000 to 500,000 distinct CDR3 sequences, just under 70% seen once. The sequenced sample consisted of sorted CD4+, CD8+, or CD8+CD57+ T cells (not recorded which) from PBMCs. The chain combines TRBV7-2 with TRBJ1-5; no firm D call. This clonotype was obtained from a human donor in good health, serving as a control. The CDR3 bases are TGTGCCAGCAGCTTAACGACGGATAGCAATCAGCCCCAGCATTTT. Translation: CASSLTTDSNQPQHF.